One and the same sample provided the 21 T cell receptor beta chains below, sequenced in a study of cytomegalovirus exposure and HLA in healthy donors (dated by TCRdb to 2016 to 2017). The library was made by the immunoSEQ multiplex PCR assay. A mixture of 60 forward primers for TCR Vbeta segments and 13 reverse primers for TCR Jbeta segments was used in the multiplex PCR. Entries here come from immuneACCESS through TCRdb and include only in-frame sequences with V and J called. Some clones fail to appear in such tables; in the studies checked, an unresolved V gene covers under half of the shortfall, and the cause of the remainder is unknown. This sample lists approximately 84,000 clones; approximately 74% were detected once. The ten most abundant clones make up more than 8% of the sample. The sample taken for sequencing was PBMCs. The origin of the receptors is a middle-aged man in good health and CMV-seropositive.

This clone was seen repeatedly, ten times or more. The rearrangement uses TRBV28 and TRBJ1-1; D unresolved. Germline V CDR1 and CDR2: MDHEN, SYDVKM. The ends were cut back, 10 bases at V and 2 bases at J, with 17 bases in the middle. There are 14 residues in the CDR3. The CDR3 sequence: CATSSGGKNTEAFF. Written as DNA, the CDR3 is TGTGCCACCTCTTCGGGAGGAAAAAACACTGAAGCTTTCTTT.

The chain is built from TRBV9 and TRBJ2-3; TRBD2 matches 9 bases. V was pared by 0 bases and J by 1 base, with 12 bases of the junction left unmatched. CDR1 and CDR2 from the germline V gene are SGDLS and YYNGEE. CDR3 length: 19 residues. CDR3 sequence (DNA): TGTGCCAGCAGCGTAGGGCAGCGGGGGGTTTCTTCGGGCACAGATACGCAGTATTTT. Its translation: CASSVGQRGVSSGTDTQYF.

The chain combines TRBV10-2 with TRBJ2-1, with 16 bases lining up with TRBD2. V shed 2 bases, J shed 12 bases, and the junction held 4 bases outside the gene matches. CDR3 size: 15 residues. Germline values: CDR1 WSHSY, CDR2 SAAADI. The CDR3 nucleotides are TGCGCCAGCAGTGAGAGAGGGACTAGCGGGAGGGGGCAGTTCTTC. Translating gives CASSERGTSGRGQFF.

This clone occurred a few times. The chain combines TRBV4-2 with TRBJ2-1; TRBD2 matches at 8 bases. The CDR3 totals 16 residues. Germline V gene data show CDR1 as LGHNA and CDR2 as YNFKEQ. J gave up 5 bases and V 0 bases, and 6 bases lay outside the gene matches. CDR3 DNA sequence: TGTGCCAGCAGCCAAGACCTTAGCGGGATTGACAATGAGCAGTTCTTC. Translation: CASSQDLSGIDNEQFF.

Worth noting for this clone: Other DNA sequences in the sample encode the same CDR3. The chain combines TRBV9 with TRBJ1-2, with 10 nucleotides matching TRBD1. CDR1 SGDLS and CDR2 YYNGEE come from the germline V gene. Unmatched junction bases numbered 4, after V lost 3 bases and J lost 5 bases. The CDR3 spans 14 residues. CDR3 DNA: TGTGCCAGCAGCGCGTCGGGACAGGGGTATGGCTACACCTTC. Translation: CASSASGQGYGYTF. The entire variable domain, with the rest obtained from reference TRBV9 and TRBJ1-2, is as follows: DSGVTQTPKHLITATGQRVTLRCSPRSGDLSVYWYQQSLDQGLQFLIQYYNGEERAKGNILERFSAQQFPDLHSELNLSSLELGDSALYFCASSASGQGYGYTFGSGTRLTVV.

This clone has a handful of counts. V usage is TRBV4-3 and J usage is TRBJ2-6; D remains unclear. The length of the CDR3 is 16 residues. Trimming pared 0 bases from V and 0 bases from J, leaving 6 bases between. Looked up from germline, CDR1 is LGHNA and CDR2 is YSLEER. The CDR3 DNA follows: TGCGCCAGCAGCCAAGAATTCTCCTCTGGGGCCAACGTCCTGACTTTC. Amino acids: CASSQEFSSGANVLTF.

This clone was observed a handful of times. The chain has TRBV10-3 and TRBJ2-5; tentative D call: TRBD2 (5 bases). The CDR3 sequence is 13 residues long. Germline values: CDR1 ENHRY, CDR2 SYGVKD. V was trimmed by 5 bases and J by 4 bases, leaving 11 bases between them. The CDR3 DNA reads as TGTGCCATCAGTTCTAGGGAGTTAGAGACCCAGTACTTC. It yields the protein CAISSRELETQYF.

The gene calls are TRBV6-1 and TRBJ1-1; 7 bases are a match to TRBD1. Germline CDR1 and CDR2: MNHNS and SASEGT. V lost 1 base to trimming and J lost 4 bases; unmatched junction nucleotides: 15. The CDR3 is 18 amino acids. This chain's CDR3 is CASSEGPGQISVRTEAFF. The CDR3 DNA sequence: TGTGCCAGCAGTGAAGGACCGGGACAGATTTCCGTGCGCACTGAAGCTTTCTTT.

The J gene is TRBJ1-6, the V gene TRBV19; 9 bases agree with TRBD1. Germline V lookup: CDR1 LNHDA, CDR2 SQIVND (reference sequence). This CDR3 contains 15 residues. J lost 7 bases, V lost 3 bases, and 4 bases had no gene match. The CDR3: CASSITGGRNSPLHF. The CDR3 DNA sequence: TGTGCCAGTAGTATTACAGGGGGCAGAAATTCACCCCTCCACTTT.

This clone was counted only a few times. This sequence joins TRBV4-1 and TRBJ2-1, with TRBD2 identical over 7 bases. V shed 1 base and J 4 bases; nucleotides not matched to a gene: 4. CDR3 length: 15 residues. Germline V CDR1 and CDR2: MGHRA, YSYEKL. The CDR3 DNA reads TGCGCCAGCAGCCAAGCGAGCGGGACTTACAATGAGCAGTTCTTC. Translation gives CASSQASGTYNEQFF.

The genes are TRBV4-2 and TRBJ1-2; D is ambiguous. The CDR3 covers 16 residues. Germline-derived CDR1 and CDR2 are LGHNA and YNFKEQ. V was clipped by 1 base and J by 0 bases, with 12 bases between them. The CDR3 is CASSQGRSPANYGYTF. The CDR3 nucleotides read TGTGCCAGCAGCCAAGGACGGAGCCCAGCTAACTATGGCTACACCTTC.

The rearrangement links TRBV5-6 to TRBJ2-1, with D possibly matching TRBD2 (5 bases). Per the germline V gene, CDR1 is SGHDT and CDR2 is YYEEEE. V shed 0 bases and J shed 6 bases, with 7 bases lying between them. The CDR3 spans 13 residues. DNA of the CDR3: TGTGCCAGCAGCTTGGTGCTAGCCAATGAGCAGTTCTTC. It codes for CASSLVLANEQFF.

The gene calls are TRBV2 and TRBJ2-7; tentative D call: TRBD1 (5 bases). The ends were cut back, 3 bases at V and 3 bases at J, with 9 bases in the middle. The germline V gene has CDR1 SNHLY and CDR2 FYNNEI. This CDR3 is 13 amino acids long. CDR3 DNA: TGTGCCAGCAGTGAGGACACTCACTACGAGCAGTACTTC. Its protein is CASSEDTHYEQYF.

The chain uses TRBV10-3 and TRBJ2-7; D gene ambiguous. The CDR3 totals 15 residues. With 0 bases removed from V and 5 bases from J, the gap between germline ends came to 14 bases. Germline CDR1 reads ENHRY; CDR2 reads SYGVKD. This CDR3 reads CAISESGSGIHEQYF. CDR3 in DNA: TGTGCCATCAGTGAGTCTGGGTCAGGTATACACGAGCAGTACTTC.

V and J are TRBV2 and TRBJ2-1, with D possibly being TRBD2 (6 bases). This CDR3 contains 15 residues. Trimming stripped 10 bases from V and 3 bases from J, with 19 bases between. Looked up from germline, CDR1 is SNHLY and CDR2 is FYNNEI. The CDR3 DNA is TGTGCCACCCAGGGTTTGCGGGAAATCTACAATGAGCAGTTCTTC. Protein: CATQGLREIYNEQFF.

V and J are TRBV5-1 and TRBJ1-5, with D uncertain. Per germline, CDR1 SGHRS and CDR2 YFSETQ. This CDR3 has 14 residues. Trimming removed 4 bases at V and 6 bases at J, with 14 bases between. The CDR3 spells CASSPGDGGQPQHF. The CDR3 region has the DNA TGCGCCAGCAGCCCAGGTGACGGAGGTCAGCCCCAGCATTTT.

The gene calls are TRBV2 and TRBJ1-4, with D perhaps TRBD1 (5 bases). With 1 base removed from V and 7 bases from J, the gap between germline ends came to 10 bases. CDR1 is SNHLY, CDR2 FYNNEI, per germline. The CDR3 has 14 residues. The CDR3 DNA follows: TGTGCCAGCAGTGAAGGGACACCGATTGAAAAACTGTTTTTT. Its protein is CASSEGTPIEKLFF.

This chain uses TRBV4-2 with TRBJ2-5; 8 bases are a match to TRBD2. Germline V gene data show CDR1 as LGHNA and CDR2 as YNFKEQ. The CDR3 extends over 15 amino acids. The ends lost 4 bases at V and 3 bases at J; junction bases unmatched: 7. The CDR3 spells CASSRRTSQEETQYF. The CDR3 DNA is TGTGCCAGCAGCCGCCGGACTAGCCAAGAAGAGACCCAGTACTTC.

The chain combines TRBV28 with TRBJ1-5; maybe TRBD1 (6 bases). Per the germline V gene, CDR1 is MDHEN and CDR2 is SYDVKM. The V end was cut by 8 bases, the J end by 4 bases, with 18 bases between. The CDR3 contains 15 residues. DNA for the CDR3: TGTGCCAGCCTTGAGGACAGAGGCTGGAATCAGCCCCAGCATTTT. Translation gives CASLEDRGWNQPQHF.

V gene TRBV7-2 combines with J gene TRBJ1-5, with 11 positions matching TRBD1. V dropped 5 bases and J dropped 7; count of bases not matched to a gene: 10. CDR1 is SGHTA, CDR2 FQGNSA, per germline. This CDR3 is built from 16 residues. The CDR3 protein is CASSPRLGTGGQPQHF. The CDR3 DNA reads TGTGCCAGCAGCCCAAGACTAGGGACAGGGGGACAGCCCCAGCATTTT.

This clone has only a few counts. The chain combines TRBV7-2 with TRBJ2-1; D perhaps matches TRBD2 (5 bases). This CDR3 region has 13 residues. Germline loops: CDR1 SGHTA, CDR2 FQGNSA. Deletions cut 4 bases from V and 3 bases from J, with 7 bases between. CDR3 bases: TGTGCCAGCAGCTCGGGATACTACAATGAGCAGTTCTTC. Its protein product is CASSSGYYNEQFF.